A selection of T cell receptor beta chains follows, all from one sample in a study of blood T cells in healthy people across ages. Using its own MiXCR run on the 5' RACE reads, TCRdb lists one record per CDR3 protein. The repertoire consists of over 1,500,000 distinct CDR3 sequences, with roughly 43% occurring once and the leading ten covering 23%. Sample: blood. The receptor source for this set is a human donor in good health. CDR3s include the opening cysteine and the closing phenylalanine or tryptophan. The D gene is left open where the match is weak. A clone size is listed for some rows: how often the clone was seen (once, few, many), or a class if it is expanded.

few,TRBD1,15,TRBJ2-1,TRBV5-1,TGCGCCAGCAGCTTGGACGGACAGGGAACCAATGAGCAGTTCTTC,CASSLDGQGTNEQFF
-,-,13,TRBJ1-2,TRBV12-3/TRBV12-4,TGTGCCAGCAGTTTAGCGGGCCCCAATGGCTACACCTTC,CASSLAGPNGYTF
-,-,14,TRBJ2-4,TRBV29-1,TGCAGCGTTGGAAACAGTTCAGCCAAAAACATTCAGTACTTC,CSVGNSSAKNIQYF
once,-,14,TRBJ1-1,TRBV9,TGTGCCAGCAGCGTAGTCCCCGCGAACACTGAAGCTTTCTTT,CASSVVPANTEAFF
few,-,16,TRBJ1-4,TRBV20-1,TGCAGTGCTAGAGTCAGTGCGGGTCCAACTAATGAAAAACTGTTTTTT,CSARVSAGPTNEKLFF
-,TRBD2,17,TRBJ2-1,TRBV4-1,TGCGCCAGCAGACCGATTCTAGCGGGGGCCTCCTACAATGAGCAGTTCTTC,CASRPILAGASYNEQFF
few,-,12,TRBJ2-7,TRBV3-1,TGTGCCAGCCGTAGGGGCTCCTACGAGCAGTACTTC,CASRRGSYEQYF
-,-,16,TRBJ2-1,TRBV2,TGTGCCAGCAACCCAAAGCGGGGCCCCCAGGGGGATGAGCAGTTCTTC,CASNPKRGPQGDEQFF
-,-,14,TRBJ2-7,TRBV28,TGTGCCAGCAGTTTAGCCAACTGGGACTTCGAGCAGTACTTC,CASSLANWDFEQYF
-,TRBD1,18,TRBJ2-6,TRBV10-3,TGTGCCATCAATTCTGTAGGGGGACAGAGCTCTGGGGCCAACGTCCTGACTTTC,CAINSVGGQSSGANVLTF
-,-,14,TRBJ2-7,TRBV20-1,TGCAGTGCTAGGGATCCCCTAGGGGCCTACGAGCAGTACTTC,CSARDPLGAYEQYF
-,TRBD1,15,TRBJ2-7,TRBV9,TGTGCCAGCAGCGGGGGGACAGACCTTTCCTACAAGCAGTACTTC,CASSGGTDLSYKQYF
few,-,16,TRBJ2-5,TRBV7-8,TGTGCCAGCAGCTTAGAAATCCGGGAGACCCAAGAGACCCAGTACTTC,CASSLEIRETQETQYF
-,-,12,TRBJ1-1,TRBV20-1,TGCAGTGCTAGATATCGGCGTACCGAAGCTTTCTTT,CSARYRRTEAFF
few,TRBD1,13,TRBJ2-7,TRBV6-2/TRBV6-3,TGTGCCAGCACGCGGGACAGGTTTGGCGAGCAGTACTTC,CASTRDRFGEQYF
few,-,14,TRBJ2-5,TRBV5-5,TGTGCCAGCATTCAGGGGCTCTATGTGGAGACCCAGTACTTC,CASIQGLYVETQYF
-,TRBD1,15,TRBJ1-5,TRBV5-1,TGCGCCAGCAGCTTGGGGGACAGTACTCATCAGCCCCAGCATTTT,CASSLGDSTHQPQHF
-,-,13,TRBJ2-3,TRBV7-2,TGTGCCAGCAGCTTGGAGGGGCGCTATACGCAGTATTTT,CASSLEGRYTQYF
once,-,13,TRBJ1-6,TRBV20-1,TGCAGTGCTAGGTACGGGGTGCGGTCACCCCTCCACTTT,CSARYGVRSPLHF
-,-,14,TRBJ1-1,TRBV12-3/TRBV12-4,TGTGCCAGCAGTTTAGGTTCCAGACCCCATGAAGCTTTCTTT,CASSLGSRPHEAFF
-,TRBD2,15,TRBJ2-3,TRBV20-1,TGCAGTGCTAGAGACGGGGGGGGTCACACAGATACGCAGTATTTT,CSARDGGGHTDTQYF
few,-,17,TRBJ2-3,TRBV20-1,TGCAGTGCTAGCAAGAGTCTCGCTAGCCTTAGCACAGATACGCAGTATTTT,CSASKSLASLSTDTQYF
-,TRBD1,14,TRBJ2-3,TRBV29-1,TGCAGCGTGGGACAGGGATTGGGCACAGATACGCAGTATTTT,CSVGQGLGTDTQYF
few,-,18,TRBJ2-5,TRBV7-8,TGTGCCAGCAGCTTACTTGAAGGGGGAAGTTTTAGGGGAGAGACCCAGTACTTC,CASSLLEGGSFRGETQYF
-,-,13,TRBJ2-1,TRBV29-1,TGCAGCGTTGGGCTTACAGGGGAGGGAGAGCAGTTCTTC,CSVGLTGEGEQFF
-,TRBD1,15,TRBJ1-2,TRBV27,TGTGCCAGCAGTATGACCCGGACAGGGAACTATGGCTACACCTTC,CASSMTRTGNYGYTF
few,-,15,TRBJ1-5,TRBV12-3/TRBV12-4,TGTGCCAGCAGCCCCGGGGTGGGGAGCAATCAGCCCCAGCATTTT,CASSPGVGSNQPQHF
few,-,12,TRBJ2-1,TRBV7-2,TGTGCCAGCAGCTTAGCGATCGGTGAGCAGTTCTTC,CASSLAIGEQFF
-,-,14,TRBJ2-3,TRBV9,TGTGCCAGCAGCCCCAGCAGAGATACAGATACGCAGTATTTT,CASSPSRDTDTQYF
-,TRBD1,12,TRBJ2-4,TRBV20-1,TGCAGTGCTAGAGAATCGGACAGGGAGCAGTACTTC,CSARESDREQYF
-,-,13,TRBJ1-1,TRBV20-1,TGCAGTGCTCGAGCAGAGGGGAACACTGAAGCTTTCTTT,CSARAEGNTEAFF
-,TRBD1,15,TRBJ1-4,TRBV20-1,TGCAGTGCCCCTGACACAGGGGCGGGAGATGAAAAACTGTTTTTT,CSAPDTGAGDEKLFF
many,-,12,TRBJ1-2,TRBV7-9,TGTGCCAGCAGCTTACAGGACTATGGCTACACCTTC,CASSLQDYGYTF
-,-,14,TRBJ2-7,TRBV7-2,TGTGCCAGCAGCTTCGAACCTAACGGCTACGAGCAGTACTTC,CASSFEPNGYEQYF
few,TRBD1,15,TRBJ2-3,TRBV15,TGTGCCACCACCCTTGACAGGGGAAACACAGATACGCAGTATTTT,CATTLDRGNTDTQYF
few,-,14,TRBJ2-7,TRBV20-1,TGCAGTGCTAGAGTCGACCCCTCCTCCTACGAGCAGTACTTC,CSARVDPSSYEQYF
few,-,15,TRBJ2-5,TRBV6-2/TRBV6-3,TGTGCCAGCAGAGAGGGACGTTGGTACCAAGAGACCCAGTACTTC,CASREGRWYQETQYF
-,-,15,TRBJ2-5,TRBV9,TGTGCCAGCAGCGTAGGGTCGTTTCCCCAAGAGACCCAGTACTTC,CASSVGSFPQETQYF
few,TRBD1,13,TRBJ2-7,TRBV3-1,TGTGCCAGCAGTACCACAGGGGAAGGAGAGCAGTACTTC,CASSTTGEGEQYF
-,TRBD2,14,TRBJ2-7,TRBV3-1,TGTGCCAGCACCTTATCTAGCGGGGGCCACGAGCAGTACTTC,CASTLSSGGHEQYF
-,-,13,TRBJ2-3,TRBV20-1,TGCAGTGCTATAGGGGGGTCCACAGATACGCAGTATTTT,CSAIGGSTDTQYF
-,-,14,TRBJ1-1,TRBV4-1,TGCGCCAGCAGCCAAGATCAGGGTTTCACTGAAGCTTTCTTT,CASSQDQGFTEAFF
many,-,12,TRBJ1-2,TRBV5-6,TGTGCCAGCAGCTTGGAACAGTTTGGCTACACCTTC,CASSLEQFGYTF
many,-,13,TRBJ2-7,TRBV9,TGTGCCAGCAGCGTAGCCGGCAGCTACGAGCAGTACTTC,CASSVAGSYEQYF
-,-,13,TRBJ2-5,TRBV6-1,TGTGCCAGCAGTATACAGCTTCAAGAGACCCAGTACTTC,CASSIQLQETQYF
few,-,14,TRBJ2-4,TRBV12-3/TRBV12-4,TGTGCCAGCAGCCCCCGGGACCACAAAAACATTCAGTACTTC,CASSPRDHKNIQYF
few,-,16,TRBJ2-5,TRBV4-3,TGCGCCAGCAGCATCTCGTCAGAAGCGGAGGTCGAGACCCAGTACTTC,CASSISSEAEVETQYF
-,-,14,TRBJ2-1,TRBV9,TGTGCCAGCAGCGTAGCAGGGGACTACAATGAGCAGTTCTTC,CASSVAGDYNEQFF